These 17 T cell receptor beta chains came from one sample sequenced in a study of cytomegalovirus exposure and HLA in healthy donors. The PCR used 60 Vbeta and 13 Jbeta primers. Here immunoSEQ multiplex PCR was the method, and the copy in TCRdb shows in-frame clones only, minus some. The sample gives about 150,000 clones, 70% to 85% of which show up once; under 8% is in the top ten. What was sequenced was PBMCs. All receptors come from a woman in her fifties or sixties in good health and CMV-seropositive.

The chain uses TRBV12-5 and TRBJ2-3; TRBD2 aligns across 15 bases. CDR3 length: 18 residues. The germline CDR1 and CDR2 sequences are LGHNT and FRNRAP. V shed 6 bases and J 4 bases; nucleotides not matched to a gene: 11. The CDR3 loop is CASGMGLAGGPGSDTQYF. CDR3 in DNA: TGTGCTAGTGGAATGGGACTAGCGGGGGGACCAGGATCAGATACGCAGTATTTT.

The CDR3: CASSQETGPSSGNTIYF. In nucleotides, the CDR3 is TGCGCCAGCAGCCAAGAGACAGGGCCTTCCTCTGGAAACACCATATATTTT. This chain links TRBV4-1 with TRBJ1-3, with 7 bases aligning to TRBD1. The CDR3 spans 17 residues. J gave up 0 bases and V 0 bases, and 5 bases lay outside the gene matches. Germline values: CDR1 MGHRA, CDR2 YSYEKL.

This clone was seen more than once but under ten times. The chain uses TRBV9 and TRBJ2-7; a weak D match, TRBD2 (7 bases). Germline V gene lookup returns CDR1 SGDLS and CDR2 YYNGEE. The CDR3 is made up of 13 amino acids. Trimming removed 1 base at V and 13 bases at J, with 18 bases between. The CDR3 DNA follows: TGTGCCAGCAGCGTATCCCGCGGGGGCAGGATTTACTTC. It specifies CASSVSRGGRIYF.

The rearrangement links TRBV9 to TRBJ2-6; 8 nucleotides align to TRBD1. CDR3 length: 18 amino acids. Germline CDR1 is SGDLS and CDR2 is YYNGEE. V was clipped by 2 bases and J by 0 bases; unmatched bases: 7. The CDR3 DNA reads TGTGCCAGCAGCGTGACAGGGGTTATCGACTCTGGGGCCAACGTCCTGACTTTC. Translating it yields CASSVTGVIDSGANVLTF.

This chain uses TRBV2 with TRBJ2-3, with D maybe TRBD2 (6 bases). The CDR3 totals 15 residues. V lost 4 bases to trimming and J lost 3 bases, with 14 bases between them. Germline V gene lookup returns CDR1 SNHLY and CDR2 FYNNEI. The CDR3 DNA follows: TGTGCCAGCAGTGCCGGGACTCGAGAAACAGATACGCAGTATTTT. Protein product: CASSAGTRETDTQYF.

The chain joins TRBV30 to TRBJ2-3, with 8 bases that match TRBD2. CDR1 GTSNPN and CDR2 SVGIG come from the germline V gene (reference sequence). The CDR3 has 15 residues. After removal of 5 bases from V and 7 bases from J, the junction contained 14 bases not matched to a gene. CDR3 protein: CAWGTRGVVANTQYF. For the CDR3, the DNA is TGTGCCTGGGGGACTAGGGGGGTCGTAGCAAATACGCAGTATTTT.

The genes are TRBV7-7 and TRBJ2-7; 7 positions agree with TRBD1. Germline V lookup: CDR1 SSHAT, CDR2 FNYEAQ (reference sequence). J lost 2 bases, V lost 2 bases, and 6 bases had no gene match. This CDR3 contains 15 residues. The CDR3 sequence is CASSLKGQKAYEQYF. DNA for the CDR3: TGTGCCAGCAGCTTAAAGGGACAGAAGGCCTACGAGCAGTACTTC. The entire variable domain, with the rest obtained from reference TRBV7-7 and TRBJ2-7, is as follows: GAGVSQSPRYKVTKRGQDVTLRCDPISSHATLYWYQQALGQGPEFLTYFNYEAQPDKSGLPSDRFSAERPEGSISTLTIQRTEQRDSAMYRCASSLKGQKAYEQYFGPGTRLTVT.

J is TRBJ2-1 and V is TRBV6-5; 14 positions agree with TRBD2. Germline lookup yields CDR1 MNHEY and CDR2 SVGAGI. The V segment lost 6 bases and the J segment 10 bases; nucleotides outside the gene matches: 8. This CDR3 contains 15 residues. CDR3 sequence (DNA): TGTGCCAGCAGACCCGGGACTAGCGGGGGACAAGAGCAGTTCTTC. It specifies CASRPGTSGGQEQFF.

The J gene is TRBJ2-1, the V gene TRBV7-2, with 7 bases fitting TRBD1. Germline lookup yields CDR1 SGHTA and CDR2 FQGNSA. The J segment lost 3 bases and the V segment lost 2 bases, leaving 7 bases of the junction unmatched. CDR3 length equals 16 residues. CDR3 residues: CASSLSRAGGYNEQFF. The CDR3 DNA reads TGTGCCAGCAGCTTATCCCGGGCAGGGGGCTACAATGAGCAGTTCTTC.

The genes are TRBV7-3 and TRBJ2-3; 8 nucleotides align to TRBD1. Trimming removed 2 bases from V and 5 bases from J; junction bases left unmatched: 9. This CDR3 is 16 amino acids long. Germline loops: CDR1 SGHTA, CDR2 FQGTGA. CDR3 loop: CASSLGDRGRGDTQYF. The CDR3 nucleotides read TGTGCCAGCAGCTTAGGCGACAGGGGTAGGGGAGATACGCAGTATTTT.

The CDR3 region is CAISEFGRGQVGEQYF. CDR3 DNA: TGTGCCATCAGTGAGTTCGGCAGGGGGCAAGTAGGGGAGCAGTACTTC. V gene TRBV10-3 combines with J gene TRBJ2-7, with 8 bases matching TRBD1. After removal of 1 base from V and 7 bases from J, the junction contained 12 bases not matched to a gene. Germline CDR1 ENHRY, CDR2 SYGVKD. The CDR3 sequence is 16 residues long.

This chain connects TRBV5-4 to TRBJ2-7; 7 positions match TRBD1. The CDR3 is 13 amino acids. Germline lookup yields CDR1 SGHNT and CDR2 YYREEE (reference sequence). V was clipped by 4 bases and J by 5 bases; unmatched bases: 6. The CDR3, as DNA: TGTGCCAGCAGCCCGGGACAGAGGGACGAGCAGTACTTC. Amino acids: CASSPGQRDEQYF.

Here the CDR3 reads CASRVLRGEGSPLHF. The CDR3 DNA reads as TGTGCCAGCAGGGTACTCAGGGGCGAAGGTTCACCCCTCCACTTT. This chain uses TRBV28 with TRBJ1-6; a weak D match, TRBD1 (6 bases). The CDR3 spans 15 residues. The ends were cut back, 6 bases at V and 9 bases at J, with 18 bases in the middle. CDR1 and CDR2 (germline): MDHEN, SYDVKM.

The chain combines TRBV28 with TRBJ2-6, with a weak D call TRBD1 (6 bases). This CDR3 contains 14 residues. V lost 5 bases and J lost 8, with 13 bases in between. The germline gives CDR1 MDHEN, CDR2 SYDVKM. The CDR3 loop is CASSLNRATNVLTF. In nucleotides, the CDR3 is TGTGCCAGCAGTCTAAACAGGGCTACCAACGTCCTGACTTTC.

The genes are TRBV9 and TRBJ1-2, with 7 bases aligning to TRBD1. The germline gives CDR1 SGDLS, CDR2 YYNGEE. Trimming took 3 bases from V and 3 from J; bases not matched to a gene: 8. The CDR3 has 15 amino acids. CDR3 nucleotide sequence: TGTGCCAGCAGCGCAACACAGGGGATAGACTATGGCTACACCTTC. Protein sequence: CASSATQGIDYGYTF.

V usage is TRBV19 and J usage is TRBJ1-5; 8 bases fit TRBD1. The ends lost 4 bases at V and 5 bases at J; junction bases unmatched: 10. The germline CDR1 and CDR2 sequences are LNHDA and SQIVND (reference sequence). The CDR3 is 16 amino acids. The CDR3 coding sequence is TGTGCCAGTAGTACCCGGACAGGGACACTCGATCAGCCCCAGCATTTT. Amino acid sequence: CASSTRTGTLDQPQHF.

In this sample, this clone turned up once. The J gene is TRBJ2-1, the V gene TRBV30, with D perhaps TRBD2 (6 bases). Trimming took 0 bases from V and 4 from J, leaving 10 bases between them. The CDR3 runs 14 residues. Germline CDR1 reads GTSNPN; CDR2 reads SVGIG (reference sequence). CDR3 sequence reads: CAWSVGGMYNEQFF. As DNA, the CDR3 is TGTGCCTGGAGTGTAGGAGGGATGTACAATGAGCAGTTCTTC.